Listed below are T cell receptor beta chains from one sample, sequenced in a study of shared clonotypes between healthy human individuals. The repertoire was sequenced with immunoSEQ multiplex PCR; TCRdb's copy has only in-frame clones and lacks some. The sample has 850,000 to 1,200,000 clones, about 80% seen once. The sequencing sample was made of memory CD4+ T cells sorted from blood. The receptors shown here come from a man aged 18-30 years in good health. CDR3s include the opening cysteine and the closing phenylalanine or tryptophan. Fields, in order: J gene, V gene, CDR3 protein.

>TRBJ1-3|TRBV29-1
CSVRDSRGNTIYF
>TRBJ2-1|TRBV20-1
CSASELNEQFF
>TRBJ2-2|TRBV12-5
CASGLGQANTGELFF
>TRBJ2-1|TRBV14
CASSQVRGTSGGSSYNEQFF
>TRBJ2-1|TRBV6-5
CASSLGTSGNNEQFF
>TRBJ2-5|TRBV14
CASSQGLGGTLETQYF
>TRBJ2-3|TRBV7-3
CASSLRASGTDTQYF
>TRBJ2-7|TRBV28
CASSLGGGYEQYF
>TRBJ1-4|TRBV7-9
CASSARERGRGHNEKLFF
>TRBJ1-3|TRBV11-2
CASSPREGLLSGNTIYF
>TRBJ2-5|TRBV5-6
CASSLARGYQETQYF
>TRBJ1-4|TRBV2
CASGYSGELFF
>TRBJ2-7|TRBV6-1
CASSVLTGDSYEQYF
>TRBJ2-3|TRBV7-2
CASSSGPATDTQYF
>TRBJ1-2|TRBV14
CASSPTRQVVGYTF
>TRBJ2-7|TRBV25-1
CASSNTGTGTPLYF
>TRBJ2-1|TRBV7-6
CASSPMGRGGNNEQFF
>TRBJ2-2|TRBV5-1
CASSLDPGGAGELFF
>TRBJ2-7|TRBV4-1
CASSHVDMFVYYEQYF
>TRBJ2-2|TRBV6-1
CASSERVAGGSYTGELFF
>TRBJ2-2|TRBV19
CASSRQGAGELFF
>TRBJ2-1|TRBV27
CASRPSGPYEQFF
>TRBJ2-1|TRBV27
CSDRDNEQFF
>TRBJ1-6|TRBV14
CASSLSDWGTLLHF
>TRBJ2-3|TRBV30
CAWRPTGGDTQYF
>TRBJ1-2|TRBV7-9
CASSPQWTGARNYGYTF
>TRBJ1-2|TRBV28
CASQDGIYGYTF
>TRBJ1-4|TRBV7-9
CASSPSTFNEKLFF
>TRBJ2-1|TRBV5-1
CASSSGSNGGEQFF
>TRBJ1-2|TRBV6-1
CASSERRGADGYTF
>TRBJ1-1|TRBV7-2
CASSFLPRSNTEAFF
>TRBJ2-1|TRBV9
CASSNRLATYNEQFF
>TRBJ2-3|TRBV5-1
CASSFTDTQYF
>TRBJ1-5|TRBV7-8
CASSPIGGGLGNQPQHF
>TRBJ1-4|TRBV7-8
CASRGAKSLEKLFF
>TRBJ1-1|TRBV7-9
CASSSTGMNTEAFF